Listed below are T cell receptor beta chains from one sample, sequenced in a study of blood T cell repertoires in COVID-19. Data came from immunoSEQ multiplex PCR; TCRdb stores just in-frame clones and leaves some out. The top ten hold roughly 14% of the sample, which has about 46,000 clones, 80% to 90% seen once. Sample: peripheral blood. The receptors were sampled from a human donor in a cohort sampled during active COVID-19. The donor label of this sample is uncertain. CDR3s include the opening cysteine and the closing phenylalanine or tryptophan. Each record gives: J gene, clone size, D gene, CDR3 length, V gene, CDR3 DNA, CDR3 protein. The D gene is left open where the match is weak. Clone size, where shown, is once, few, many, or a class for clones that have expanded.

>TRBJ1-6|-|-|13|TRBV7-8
TGTGCCAGCAGCTTAGGTCTTAATTCACCCCTCCACTTT
CASSLGLNSPLHF
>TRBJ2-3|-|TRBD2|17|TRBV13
TGTGCCAGCAGCTTAGGTTCGACTAGCGGGGGGAGAGATACGCAGTATTTT
CASSLGSTSGGRDTQYF
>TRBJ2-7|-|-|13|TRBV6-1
TGTGCCAGCAGTGACAGTCTCCTCTACGAGCAGTACTTC
CASSDSLLYEQYF
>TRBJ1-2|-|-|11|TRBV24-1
TGTGCCATCGAGGCGGGCTATGGCTACACCTTC
CAIEAGYGYTF
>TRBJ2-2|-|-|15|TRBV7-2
TGTGCCAGCAGCTCGGCGGGCTTGGGGACCGGGGAGCTGTTTTTT
CASSSAGLGTGELFF
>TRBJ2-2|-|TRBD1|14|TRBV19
TGTGCCAGTAGTACAGACAGGGGGACCGGGGAGCTGTTTTTT
CASSTDRGTGELFF
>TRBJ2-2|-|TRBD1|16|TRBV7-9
TGTGCCAGCAGCCCCCTTGGGACAGGGTACACCGGGGAGCTGTTTTTT
CASSPLGTGYTGELFF
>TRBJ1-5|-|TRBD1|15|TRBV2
TGTGCCAGCAGTTGGGGACAGGGCCCCAATCAGCCCCAGCATTTT
CASSWGQGPNQPQHF
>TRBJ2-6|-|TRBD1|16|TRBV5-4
TGTGCCAGCAGCTTTCGGACAGGGAGTGGGGCCAACGTCCTGACTTTC
CASSFRTGSGANVLTF
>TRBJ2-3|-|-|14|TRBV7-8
TGTGCCAGCAGCCGCGACAGGCAGTCCGGTACGCAGTATTTT
CASSRDRQSGTQYF
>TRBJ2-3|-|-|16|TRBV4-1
TGCGCCAGCAGCCAGACCATGGCTAGCCCCACAGATACGCAGTATTTT
CASSQTMASPTDTQYF
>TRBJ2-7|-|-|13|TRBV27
TGTGCCAGCAGTTTAAGGGGGTCCCACACGCAGTACTTC
CASSLRGSHTQYF
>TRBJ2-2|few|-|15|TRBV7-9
TGTGCCAGCAGCTTACAGGGGAAGAACACCGGGGAGCTGTTTTTT
CASSLQGKNTGELFF
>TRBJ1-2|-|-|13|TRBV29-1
TGCAGCGTTGAAGGTGAAGGGGCCTTGGACTACACCTTC
CSVEGEGALDYTF
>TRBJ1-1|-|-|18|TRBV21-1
TGTGCCAGCAGCAAAGAGGGCAGGGCCCACGCATCTCACACTGAAGCTTTCTTT
CASSKEGRAHASHTEAFF
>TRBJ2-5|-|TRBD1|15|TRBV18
TGTGCCAGCTCAGCTCGGACAGGCTTAGGGGAGACCCAGTACTTC
CASSARTGLGETQYF
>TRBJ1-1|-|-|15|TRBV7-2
TGTGCCAGCAGCGCTGACACGAGAGTGAACACTGAAGCTTTCTTT
CASSADTRVNTEAFF
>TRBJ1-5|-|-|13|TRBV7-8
TGTGCCAGCAGCCGGGACTCCCGGGAGCCCCAGCATTTT
CASSRDSREPQHF
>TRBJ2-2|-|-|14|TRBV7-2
TGTGCCAGCAGCTTAAGTTCGGGGGTAGGGGAGCTGTTTTTT
CASSLSSGVGELFF
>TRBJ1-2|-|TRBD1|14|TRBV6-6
TGTGCCAGCAGTTACGGGGACAGGACTTATGGCTACACCTTC
CASSYGDRTYGYTF
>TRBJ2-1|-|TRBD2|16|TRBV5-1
TGCGCCAGCAGCTTGCCTACGGGGGGATCCTACAATGAGCAGTTCTTC
CASSLPTGGSYNEQFF
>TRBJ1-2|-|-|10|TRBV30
TGTGCCTGGTCAGGTGCTGGCTACACCTTC
CAWSGAGYTF
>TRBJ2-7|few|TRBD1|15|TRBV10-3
TGTGCCATCAGTGAAAACCGGGACAGGGTCTACGAGCAGTACTTC
CAISENRDRVYEQYF
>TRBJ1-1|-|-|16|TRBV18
TGTGCCAGCTCGATCGAGGTACAGGGATTGAACACTGAAGCTTTCTTT
CASSIEVQGLNTEAFF
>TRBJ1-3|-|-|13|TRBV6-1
TGTGCCAGCAGTGAAGCTCCGGGAAACACCATATATTTT
CASSEAPGNTIYF